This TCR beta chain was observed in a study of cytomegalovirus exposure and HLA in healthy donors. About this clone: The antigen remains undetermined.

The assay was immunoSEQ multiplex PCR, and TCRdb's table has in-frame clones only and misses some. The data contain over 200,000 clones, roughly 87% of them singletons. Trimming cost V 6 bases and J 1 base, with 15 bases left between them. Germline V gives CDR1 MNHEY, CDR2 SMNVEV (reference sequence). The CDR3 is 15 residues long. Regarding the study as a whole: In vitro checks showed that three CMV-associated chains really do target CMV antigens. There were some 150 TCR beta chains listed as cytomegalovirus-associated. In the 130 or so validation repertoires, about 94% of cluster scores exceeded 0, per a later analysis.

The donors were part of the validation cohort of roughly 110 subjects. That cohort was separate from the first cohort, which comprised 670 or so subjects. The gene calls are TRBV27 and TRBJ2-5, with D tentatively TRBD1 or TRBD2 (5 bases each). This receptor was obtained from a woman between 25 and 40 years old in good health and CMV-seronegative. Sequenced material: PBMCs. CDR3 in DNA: TGTGCCAGCAGACCCGGGACGGCAAGCCAAGAGACCCAGTACTTC. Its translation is CASRPGTASQETQYF.